Detailed here is one T cell receptor (beta chain). This record belongs to a study of blood T cell repertoires in COVID-19. About the research overall: Sources were T cells, B-cell-depleted T cells, or PBMCs; the material itself was cDNA or gDNA.

Germline V lookup: CDR1 SGHNT, CDR2 YYREEE (reference sequence). The CDR3 consists of 16 residues. The ends were cut back, 3 bases at V and 2 bases at J, with 15 bases in the middle. In the original processing: Researchers report that nucleated cell counts were estimated from reference gene primer amplification. Only in-frame clones appear in the TCRdb table, and some are missing; sequencing was by immunoSEQ multiplex PCR. V and J calls and clone size follow that table, whereas D and trimming were derived from the DNA. The sample lists tens of thousands of clones; more than 85% were seen once. Sequences were obtained from peripheral blood. This TCR came from a human donor with active COVID-19. The donor label of this sample is uncertain. The V gene is TRBV5-4, the J gene TRBJ2-1, with a weak D call TRBD2 (5 bases). The CDR3 region is CASSSHGRGTYNEQFF. Written as DNA, the CDR3 is TGTGCCAGCAGCTCCCATGGGAGAGGGACCTACAATGAGCAGTTCTTC. The full variable domain, with the rest looked up from reference TRBV5-4 and TRBJ2-1, is ETGVTQSPTHLIKTRGQQVTLRCSSQSGHNTVSWYQQALGQGPQFIFQYYREEENGRGNFPPRFSGLQFPNYSSELNVNALELDDSALYLCASSSHGRGTYNEQFFGPGTRLTVL.